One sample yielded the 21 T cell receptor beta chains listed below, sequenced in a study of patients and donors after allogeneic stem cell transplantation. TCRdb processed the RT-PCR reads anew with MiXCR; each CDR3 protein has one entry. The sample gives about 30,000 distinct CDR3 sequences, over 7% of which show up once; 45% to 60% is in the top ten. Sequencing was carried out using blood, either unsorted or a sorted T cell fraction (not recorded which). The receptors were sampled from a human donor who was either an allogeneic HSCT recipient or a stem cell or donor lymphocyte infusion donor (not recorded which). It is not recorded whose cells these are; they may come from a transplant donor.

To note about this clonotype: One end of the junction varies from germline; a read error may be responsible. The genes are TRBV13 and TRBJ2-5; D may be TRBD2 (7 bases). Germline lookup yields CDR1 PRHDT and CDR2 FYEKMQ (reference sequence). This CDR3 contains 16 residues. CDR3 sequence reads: CASSLGRISAGATLYF. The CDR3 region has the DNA TGTGCCAGCAGCTTAGGCCGTATCTCGGCGGGGGCGACCCTGTACTTC. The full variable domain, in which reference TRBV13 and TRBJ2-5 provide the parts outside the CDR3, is AAGVIQSPRHLIKEKRETATLKCYPIPRHDTVYWYQQGPGQDPQFLISFYEKMQSDKGSIPDRFSAQQFSDYHSELNMSSLELGDSALYFCASSLGRISAGATLYFGPGTRLLVL.

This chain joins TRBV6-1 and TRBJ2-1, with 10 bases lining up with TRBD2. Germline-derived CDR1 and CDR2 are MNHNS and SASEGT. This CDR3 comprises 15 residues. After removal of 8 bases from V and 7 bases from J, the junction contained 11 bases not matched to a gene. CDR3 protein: CASAGIAGGRNEQFF. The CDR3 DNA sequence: TGTGCCAGCGCCGGCATAGCGGGGGGTCGTAATGAGCAGTTCTTC.

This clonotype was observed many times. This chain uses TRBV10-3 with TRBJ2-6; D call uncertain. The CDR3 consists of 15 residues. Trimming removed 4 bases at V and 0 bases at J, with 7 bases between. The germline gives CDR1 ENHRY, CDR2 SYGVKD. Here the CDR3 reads CAISGTVSGANVLTF. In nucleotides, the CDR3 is TGTGCCATCAGTGGTACAGTCTCTGGGGCCAACGTCCTGACTTTC.

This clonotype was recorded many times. CDR3 amino acids: CASSTRDSGYEQYF. The CDR3 DNA sequence: TGCGCCAGCAGCACCCGGGACAGCGGCTACGAGCAGTACTTC. The chain couples TRBV5-1 to TRBJ2-7; TRBD1 agrees at 7 bases. This CDR3 is built from 14 residues. V lost 4 bases and J lost 3; bases outside the gene matches: 7. From germline, CDR1 is SGHRS and CDR2 YFSETQ.

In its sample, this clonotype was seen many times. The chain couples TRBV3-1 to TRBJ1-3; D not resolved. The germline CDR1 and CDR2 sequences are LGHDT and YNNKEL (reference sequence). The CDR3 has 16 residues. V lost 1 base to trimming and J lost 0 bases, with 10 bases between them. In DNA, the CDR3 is TGTGCCAGCAGCCAAGGGGTCGGGAGCTCTGGAAACACCATATATTTT. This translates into CASSQGVGSSGNTIYF.

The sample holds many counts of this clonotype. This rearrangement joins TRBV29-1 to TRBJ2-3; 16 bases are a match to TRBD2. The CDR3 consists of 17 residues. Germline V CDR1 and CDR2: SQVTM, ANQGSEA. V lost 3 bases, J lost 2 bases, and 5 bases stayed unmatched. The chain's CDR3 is CSVDGTSGRASTDTQYF. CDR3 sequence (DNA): TGCAGCGTTGACGGGACTAGCGGGAGGGCCTCCACAGATACGCAGTATTTT.

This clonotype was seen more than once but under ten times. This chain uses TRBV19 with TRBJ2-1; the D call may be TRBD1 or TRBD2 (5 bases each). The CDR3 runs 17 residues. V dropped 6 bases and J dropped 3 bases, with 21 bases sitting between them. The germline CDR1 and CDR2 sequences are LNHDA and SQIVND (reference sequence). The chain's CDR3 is CASSRPRDGAVYNEQFF. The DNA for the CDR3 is TGTGCCAGTAGCAGGCCTCGGGACGGGGCCGTCTACAATGAGCAGTTCTTC.

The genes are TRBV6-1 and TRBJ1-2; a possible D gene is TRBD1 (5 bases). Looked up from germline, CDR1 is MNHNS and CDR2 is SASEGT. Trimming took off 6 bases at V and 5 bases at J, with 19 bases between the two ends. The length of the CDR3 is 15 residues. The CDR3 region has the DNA TGTGCCAGCAGGGGGCGTTCAGTAACCTGGTATGGCTACACCTTC. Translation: CASRGRSVTWYGYTF.

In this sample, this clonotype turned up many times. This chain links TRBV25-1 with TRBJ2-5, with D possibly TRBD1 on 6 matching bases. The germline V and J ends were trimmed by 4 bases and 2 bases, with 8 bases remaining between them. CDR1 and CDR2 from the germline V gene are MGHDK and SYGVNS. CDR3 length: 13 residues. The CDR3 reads CASSVDRQETQYF. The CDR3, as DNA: TGTGCCAGCAGTGTGGACAGACAAGAGACCCAGTACTTC.

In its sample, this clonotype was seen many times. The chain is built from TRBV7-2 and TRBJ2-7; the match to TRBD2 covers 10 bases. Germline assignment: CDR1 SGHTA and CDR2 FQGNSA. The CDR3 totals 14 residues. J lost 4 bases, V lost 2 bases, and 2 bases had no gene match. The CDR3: CASSLQGLAYEQYF. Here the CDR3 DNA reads TGTGCCAGCAGCTTACAGGGACTAGCGTACGAGCAGTACTTC.

The CDR3 is CAISFGTGCNQPQHF. The DNA of the CDR3 is TGTGCCATCAGTTTTGGGACAGGGTGTAATCAGCCCCAGCATTTT. The chain carries TRBV10-3 and TRBJ1-5; 9 bases line up with TRBD1. V gave up 5 bases and J gave up 4 bases; unmatched junction bases: 6. In germline, CDR1 is ENHRY, CDR2 SYGVKD. CDR3 length: 15 amino acids.

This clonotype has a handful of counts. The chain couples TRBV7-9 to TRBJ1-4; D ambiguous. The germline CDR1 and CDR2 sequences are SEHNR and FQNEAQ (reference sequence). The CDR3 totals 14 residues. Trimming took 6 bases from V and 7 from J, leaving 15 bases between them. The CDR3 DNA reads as TGTGCCAGCAGATTGGGCAGGAACTCTGAAAAACTGTTTTTT. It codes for CASRLGRNSEKLFF.

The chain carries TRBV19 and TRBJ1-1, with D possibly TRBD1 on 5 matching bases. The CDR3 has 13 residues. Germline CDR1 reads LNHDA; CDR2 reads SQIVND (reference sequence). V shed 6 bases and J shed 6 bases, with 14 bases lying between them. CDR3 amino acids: CASSPQTGAEAFF. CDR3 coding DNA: TGTGCCAGTAGCCCTCAGACGGGGGCTGAAGCTTTCTTT.

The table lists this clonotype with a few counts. The CDR3 reads CASSKGGATNTGELFF. DNA of the CDR3: TGCGCCAGCAGCAAGGGTGGGGCAACGAACACCGGGGAGCTGTTTTTT. The chain carries TRBV5-1 and TRBJ2-2, with TRBD1 as a possible D gene (5 bases). The V end lost 4 bases, the J end lost 0 bases, and 13 bases lay between the germline ends. The germline gives CDR1 SGHRS, CDR2 YFSETQ. CDR3 length: 16 amino acids. The full variable domain, in which reference TRBV5-1 and TRBJ2-2 provide the parts outside the CDR3, is KAGVTQTPRYLIKTRGQQVTLSCSPISGHRSVSWYQQTPGQGLQFLFEYFSETQRNKGNFPGRFSGRQFSNSRSEMNVSTLELGDSALYLCASSKGGATNTGELFFGEGSRLTVL.

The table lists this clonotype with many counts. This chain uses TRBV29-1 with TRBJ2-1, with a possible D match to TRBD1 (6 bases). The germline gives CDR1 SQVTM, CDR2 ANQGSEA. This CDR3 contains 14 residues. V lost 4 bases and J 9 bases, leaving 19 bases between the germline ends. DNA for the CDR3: TGCAGCGTTGTAGGGGTGGACAGTTGGGGTGAGCAGTTCTTC. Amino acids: CSVVGVDSWGEQFF.

CDR3 nucleotides: TGTGCCAGTATGGGGCGACGGCTAAGGTGGGAGACCCAGTACTTC. This translates into CASMGRRLRWETQYF. The rearrangement uses TRBV5-6 and TRBJ2-5; D may be TRBD1 (5 bases). The V gene lost 8 bases and the J gene lost 5 bases, with 22 bases spanning the gap. Germline V gene data show CDR1 as SGHDT and CDR2 as YYEEEE. The CDR3 loop spans 15 amino acids.

CDR3 nucleotide sequence: TGTGCCAGCAGTTTAGATCTCGGGGAGCTGTTTTTT. It is translated as CASSLDLGELFF. The rearrangement uses TRBV12-3 or TRBV12-4 and TRBJ2-2, with unresolved D. Trimming took off 1 base at V and 7 bases at J, with 4 bases between the two ends. This CDR3 is built from 12 residues.

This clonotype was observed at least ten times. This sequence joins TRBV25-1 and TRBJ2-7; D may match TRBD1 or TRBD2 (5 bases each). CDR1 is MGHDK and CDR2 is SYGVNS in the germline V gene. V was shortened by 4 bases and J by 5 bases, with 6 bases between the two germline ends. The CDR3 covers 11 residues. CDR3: CASSGGDEQYF. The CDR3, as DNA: TGTGCCAGCAGTGGAGGGGACGAGCAGTACTTC.

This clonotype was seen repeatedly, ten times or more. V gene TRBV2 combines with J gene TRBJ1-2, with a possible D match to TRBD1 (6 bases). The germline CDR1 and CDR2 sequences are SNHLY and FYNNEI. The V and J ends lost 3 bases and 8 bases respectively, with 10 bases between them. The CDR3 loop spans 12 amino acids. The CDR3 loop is CASSDRGYGYTF. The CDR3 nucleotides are TGTGCCAGCAGTGACAGGGGATACGGCTACACCTTC.

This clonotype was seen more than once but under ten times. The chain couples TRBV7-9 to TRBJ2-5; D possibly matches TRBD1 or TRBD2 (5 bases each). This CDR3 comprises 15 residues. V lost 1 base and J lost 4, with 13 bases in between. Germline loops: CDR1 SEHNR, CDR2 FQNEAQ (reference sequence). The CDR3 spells CASSLERAGRETQYF. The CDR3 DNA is TGTGCCAGCAGCTTAGAGAGGGCAGGGAGAGAGACCCAGTACTTC.

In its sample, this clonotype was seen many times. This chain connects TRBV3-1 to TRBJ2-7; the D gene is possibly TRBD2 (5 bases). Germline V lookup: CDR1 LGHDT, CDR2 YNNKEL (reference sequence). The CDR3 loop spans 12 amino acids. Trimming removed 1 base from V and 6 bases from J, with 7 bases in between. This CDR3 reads CASSQAGVEQYF. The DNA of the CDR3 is TGTGCCAGCAGCCAAGCCGGGGTCGAGCAGTACTTC.